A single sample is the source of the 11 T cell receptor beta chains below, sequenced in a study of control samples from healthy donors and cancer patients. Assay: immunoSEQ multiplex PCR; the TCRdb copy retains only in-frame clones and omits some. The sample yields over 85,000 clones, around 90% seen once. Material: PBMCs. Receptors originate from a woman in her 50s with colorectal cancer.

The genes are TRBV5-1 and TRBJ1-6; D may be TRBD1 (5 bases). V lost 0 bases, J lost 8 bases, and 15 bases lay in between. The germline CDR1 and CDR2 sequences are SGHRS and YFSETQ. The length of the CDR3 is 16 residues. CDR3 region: CASSLAGGRKYSPLHF. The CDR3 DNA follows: TGCGCCAGCAGCTTGGCCGGGGGACGGAAATATTCACCCCTCCACTTT. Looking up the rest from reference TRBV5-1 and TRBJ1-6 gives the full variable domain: KAGVTQTPRYLIKTRGQQVTLSCSPISGHRSVSWYQQTPGQGLQFLFEYFSETQRNKGNFPGRFSGRQFSNSRSEMNVSTLELGDSALYLCASSLAGGRKYSPLHFGNGTRLTVT.

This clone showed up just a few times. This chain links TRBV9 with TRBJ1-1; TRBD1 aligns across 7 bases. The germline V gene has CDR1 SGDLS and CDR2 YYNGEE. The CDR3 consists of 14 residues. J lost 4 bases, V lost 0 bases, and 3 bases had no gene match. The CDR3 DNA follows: TGTGCCAGCAGCGTAGCTTCAGGGGGCACTGAAGCTTTCTTT. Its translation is CASSVASGGTEAFF.

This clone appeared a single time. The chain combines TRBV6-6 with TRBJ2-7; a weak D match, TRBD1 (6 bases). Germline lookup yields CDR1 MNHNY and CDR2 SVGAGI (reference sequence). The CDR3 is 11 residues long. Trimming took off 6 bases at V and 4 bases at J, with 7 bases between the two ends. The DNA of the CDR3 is TGTGCCAGCAGGGACAGTTACGAGCAGTACGTC. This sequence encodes CASRDSYEQYV.

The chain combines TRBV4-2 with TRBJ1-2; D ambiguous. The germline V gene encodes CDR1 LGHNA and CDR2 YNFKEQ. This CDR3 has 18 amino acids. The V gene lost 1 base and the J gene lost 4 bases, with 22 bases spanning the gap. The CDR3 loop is CASSQGEGGYEEGYGYTF. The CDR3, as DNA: TGTGCCAGCAGCCAAGGTGAAGGAGGGTATGAAGAAGGCTATGGCTACACCTTC.

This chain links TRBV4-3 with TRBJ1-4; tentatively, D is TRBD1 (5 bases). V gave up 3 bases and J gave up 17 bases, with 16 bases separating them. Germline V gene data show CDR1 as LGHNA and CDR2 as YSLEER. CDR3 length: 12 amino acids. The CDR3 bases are TGCGCCAGCAGCCAGCCGGGACGTGAACCCTTTTTT. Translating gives CASSQPGREPFF.

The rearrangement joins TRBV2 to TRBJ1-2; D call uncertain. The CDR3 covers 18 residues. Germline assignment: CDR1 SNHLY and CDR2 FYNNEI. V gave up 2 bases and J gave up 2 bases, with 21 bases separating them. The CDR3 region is CASSETLIGLSPNYGYTF. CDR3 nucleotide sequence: TGTGCCAGCAGTGAAACGCTAATAGGTCTCTCCCCCAACTATGGCTACACCTTC.

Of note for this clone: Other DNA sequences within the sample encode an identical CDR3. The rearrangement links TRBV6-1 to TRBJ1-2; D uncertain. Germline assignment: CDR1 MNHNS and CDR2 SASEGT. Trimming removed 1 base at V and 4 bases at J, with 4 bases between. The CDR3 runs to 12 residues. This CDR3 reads CASSEGVYGYTF. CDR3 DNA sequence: TGTGCCAGCAGTGAAGGCGTCTATGGCTACACCTTC.

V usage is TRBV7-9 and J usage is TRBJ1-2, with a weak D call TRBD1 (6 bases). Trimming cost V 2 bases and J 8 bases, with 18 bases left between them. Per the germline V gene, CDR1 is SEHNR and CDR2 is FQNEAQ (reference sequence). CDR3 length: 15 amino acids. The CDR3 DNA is TGTGCCAGCAGCTTACTCCGAAACAGGGTAGAGGGCTACACCTTC. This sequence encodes CASSLLRNRVEGYTF.

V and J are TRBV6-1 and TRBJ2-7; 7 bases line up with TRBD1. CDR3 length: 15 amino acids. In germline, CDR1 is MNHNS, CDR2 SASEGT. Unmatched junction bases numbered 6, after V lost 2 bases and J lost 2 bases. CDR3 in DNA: TGTGCCAGCAGTGAAACCCCAGGGACAGCCTACGAGCAGTACGTC. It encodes CASSETPGTAYEQYV.

The CDR3 DNA reads TGTGCCAGCAGTCCACAGGGGGCAGACACCATATATTTT. Protein: CASSPQGADTIYF. The rearrangement joins TRBV6-6 to TRBJ1-3, with 9 positions matching TRBD1. Germline-derived CDR1 and CDR2 are MNHNY and SVGAGI (reference sequence). This CDR3 spans 13 amino acids. The J segment lost 8 bases and the V segment lost 5 bases, leaving 4 bases of the junction unmatched.

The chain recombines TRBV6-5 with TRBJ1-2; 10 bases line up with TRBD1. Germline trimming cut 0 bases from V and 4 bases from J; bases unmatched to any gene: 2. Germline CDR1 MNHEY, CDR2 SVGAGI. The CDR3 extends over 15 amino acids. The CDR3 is CASSYSGQGIYGYTF. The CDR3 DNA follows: TGTGCCAGCAGTTACTCGGGACAGGGGATCTATGGCTACACCTTC.